This T cell receptor (beta chain) emerged from a study of lymphopenia after photon versus proton radiotherapy. General study points: Only patients who died were analyzed for survival; proton advantage is unproven. Under photons, naive T cells and diversity fell while effector/memory populations rose. A bigger post-nadir fall in TCR diversity correlated inversely with survival time in deceased patients. Post-nadir diversity loss with photons came from oligoclonal expansion, particularly CD8+ Temra cells.

The V end lost 4 bases, the J end lost 0 bases, and 16 bases lay between the germline ends. Germline assignment: CDR1 GTSNPN and CDR2 SVGIG (reference sequence). The CDR3 extends over 17 amino acids. As concerns this clone: Its specificity is not known.

Clones were read by immunoSEQ multiplex PCR, and TCRdb kept only the in-frame ones, dropping some. This table has about 70,000 clones, just under 95% appearing once. This specimen consisted of peripheral blood, obtained from a patient treated with photon-based radiotherapy. The clonotype comes from a woman aged 40 to 50 with cholangiocarcinoma. The chain recombines TRBV30 with TRBJ2-6; D may correspond to TRBD1 or TRBD2 (6 bases each). The CDR3 is CAWKKGGPRSGANVLTF. Written as DNA, the CDR3 is TGTGCCTGGAAAAAGGGGGGCCCACGCTCTGGGGCCAACGTCCTGACTTTC.